The entry below describes one T cell receptor (beta chain). What it binds is not known. Naive CD8 isolation took CD45RO-negative cells positively selected for CCR7 and excluded terminally differentiated effector memory CD45RA+ cells. This record comes from a study of shared clonotypes between healthy human individuals. V was clipped by 5 bases and J by 0 bases; unmatched bases: 2. The CDR3 is made up of 15 amino acids. Germline CDR1 SGHVS, CDR2 FQNEAQ. Findings and limits, study-wide: When compared with the clonotypes that were shared by all four sorted-subset donors, the non-shared clonotypes turned out to have lower generation probabilities. Generally, estimated richness proved larger in naive subsets than it did in memory subsets. What rarefaction showed was incomplete sorted-subset sequencing despite large depth.

TCRdb's copy holds only in-frame clones and misses some; the assay was immunoSEQ multiplex PCR. The table has 630,000 or so clones, roughly 98% seen once. This sequence was found in a man aged 25 to 40 in good health. Sequencing used naive CD8+ T cells sorted from blood. This sequence joins TRBV7-8 and TRBJ2-1; 9 bases fit TRBD2. CDR3 region: CASSGSGSSYNEQFF. Here the CDR3 DNA reads TGTGCCAGCAGCGGTAGCGGGAGCTCCTACAATGAGCAGTTCTTC. The full variable domain, rest sourced from reference TRBV7-8 and TRBJ2-1, is GAGVSQSPRYKVAKRGQDVALRCDPISGHVSLFWYQQALGQGPEFLTYFQNEAQLDKSGLPSDRFFAERPEGSVSTLKIQRTQQEDSAVYLCASSGSGSSYNEQFFGPGTRLTVL.